This TCR beta chain came from a study of cytomegalovirus exposure and HLA in healthy donors. Study-wide findings and caveats: Testing in vitro showed a few CMV-associated chains specific for CMV antigens. Clusters of TCRs from the first cohort tended to co-occur in the 130 or so validation repertoires (as a later analysis found).

The V and J ends lost 0 bases and 1 base respectively, with 10 bases between them. This CDR3 comprises 15 residues. The V gene's germline CDR1 is SGHRS and CDR2 YFSETQ. Concerning this clone: No antigen is known for it.

Separate from the roughly 700-subject first cohort, the approximately 120-subject validation cohort was the one that the donors belonged to. Assay used: immunoSEQ multiplex PCR; TCRdb lists only in-frame clones, some missing. Of 100,000 to 150,000 clones in the sample, nearly 90% were seen once. This clonotype was obtained from a woman aged 18-29 years in good health and CMV-seronegative. The rearrangement links TRBV5-1 to TRBJ1-1; no reliable D call. The sample consisted of PBMCs. The CDR3 bases are TGCGCCAGCAGCTTGGGTGACATACCGAACACTGAAGCTTTCTTT. Translated, it gives CASSLGDIPNTEAFF.